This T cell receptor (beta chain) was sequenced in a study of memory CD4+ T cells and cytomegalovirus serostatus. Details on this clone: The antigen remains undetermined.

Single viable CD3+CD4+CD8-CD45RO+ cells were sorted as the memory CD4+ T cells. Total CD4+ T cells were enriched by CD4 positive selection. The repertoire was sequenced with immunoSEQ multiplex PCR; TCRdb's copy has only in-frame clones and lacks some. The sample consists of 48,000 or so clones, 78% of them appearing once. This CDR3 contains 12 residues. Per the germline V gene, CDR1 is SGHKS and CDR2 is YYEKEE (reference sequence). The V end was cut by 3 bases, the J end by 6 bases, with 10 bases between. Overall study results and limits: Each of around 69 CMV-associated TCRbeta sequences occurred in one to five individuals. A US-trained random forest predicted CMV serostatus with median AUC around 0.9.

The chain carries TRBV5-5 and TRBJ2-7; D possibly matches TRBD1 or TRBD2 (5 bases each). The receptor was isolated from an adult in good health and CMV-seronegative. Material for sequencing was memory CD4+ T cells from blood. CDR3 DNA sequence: TGTGCCAGCAGCTCCTCGGGACGCGAGCAGTACTTC. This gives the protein CASSSSGREQYF.